This T cell receptor (beta chain) was captured by sequencing in a study of blood T cells in healthy people across ages. Overall study findings and caveats: Among T cells, TCR beta diversity per million cells dropped roughly linearly as age rose. With donor CMV status unknown, expanded clonotype changes were possibly confounded.

V was pared by 2 bases and J by 2 bases, with 11 bases between. The CDR3 is 14 amino acids. The germline gives CDR1 GTSNPN, CDR2 SVGIG (reference sequence). At least 7 million PBMCs were isolated per sample. Extracted total RNA amounted to at least 5.5 micrograms for each sample. This clonotype was counted a few times. What it binds is not known. Combining a sample-barcoded 5' primer with a J-beta primer mix, a second PCR ran for roughly 6 to 12 cycles. Each CDR3 protein is one row after TCRdb ran MiXCR on the 5' RACE reads. Among around 1,800,000 distinct CDR3 sequences listed, about two fifths were seen once.

Sequencing was carried out using blood. V is TRBV30 and J is TRBJ2-3; the D gene is possibly TRBD2 (6 bases). The TCR sequence derives from a human donor in good health. The CDR3, as DNA: TGTGCCTGGAGTTGGGGACTTTACACAGATACGCAGTATTTT. Translating gives CAWSWGLYTDTQYF.